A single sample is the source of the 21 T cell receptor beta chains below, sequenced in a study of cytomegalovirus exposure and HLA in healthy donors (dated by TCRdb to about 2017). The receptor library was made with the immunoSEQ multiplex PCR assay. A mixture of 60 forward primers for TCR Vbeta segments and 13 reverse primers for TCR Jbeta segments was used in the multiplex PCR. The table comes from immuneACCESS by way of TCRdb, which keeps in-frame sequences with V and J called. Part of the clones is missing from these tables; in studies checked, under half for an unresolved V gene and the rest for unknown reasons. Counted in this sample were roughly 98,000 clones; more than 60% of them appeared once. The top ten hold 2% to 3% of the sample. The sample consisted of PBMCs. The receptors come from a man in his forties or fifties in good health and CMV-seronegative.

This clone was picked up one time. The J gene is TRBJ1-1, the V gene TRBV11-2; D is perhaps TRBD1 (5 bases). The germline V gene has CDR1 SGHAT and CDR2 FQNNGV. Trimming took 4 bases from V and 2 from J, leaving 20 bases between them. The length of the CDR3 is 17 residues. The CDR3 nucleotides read TGTGCCAGCAGCTATTTTTTTGGAGTGGGGCCCAACACTGAAGCTTTCTTT. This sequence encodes CASSYFFGVGPNTEAFF. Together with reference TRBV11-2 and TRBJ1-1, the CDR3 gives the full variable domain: EAGVAQSPRYKIIEKRQSVAFWCNPISGHATLYWYQQILGQGPKLLIQFQNNGVVDDSQLPKDRFSAERLKGVDSTLKIQPAKLEDSAVYLCASSYFFGVGPNTEAFFGQGTRLTVV.

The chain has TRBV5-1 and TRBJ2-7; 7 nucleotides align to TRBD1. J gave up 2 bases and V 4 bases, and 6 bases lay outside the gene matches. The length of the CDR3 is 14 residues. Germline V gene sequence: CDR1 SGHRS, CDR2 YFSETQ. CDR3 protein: CASSPDRLPYEQYF. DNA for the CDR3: TGCGCCAGCAGCCCGGACAGGCTACCCTACGAGCAGTACTTC.

The CDR3 protein is CASSAGQTRSSYEQYF. The CDR3 region has the DNA TGTGCCAGTAGTGCGGGACAGACCCGCTCCTCCTACGAGCAGTACTTC. V is TRBV19 and J is TRBJ2-7; D possibly corresponds to TRBD1 (7 bases). CDR1 and CDR2 (germline): LNHDA, SQIVND (reference sequence). V lost 5 bases and J 0 bases, leaving 17 bases between the germline ends. The CDR3 runs 16 residues.

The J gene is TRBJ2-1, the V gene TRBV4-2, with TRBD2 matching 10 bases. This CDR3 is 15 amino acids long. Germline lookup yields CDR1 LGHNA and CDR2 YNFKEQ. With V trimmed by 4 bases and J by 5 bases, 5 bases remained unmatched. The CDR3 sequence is CASSPLAGVNNEQFF. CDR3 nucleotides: TGTGCCAGCAGCCCTCTAGCGGGAGTTAACAATGAGCAGTTCTTC.

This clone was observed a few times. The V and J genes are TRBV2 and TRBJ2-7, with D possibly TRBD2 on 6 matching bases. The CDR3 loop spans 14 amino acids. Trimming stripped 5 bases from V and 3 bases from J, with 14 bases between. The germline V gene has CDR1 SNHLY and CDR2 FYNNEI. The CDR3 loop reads CASSPEVGGYEQYF. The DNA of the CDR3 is TGTGCCAGCAGTCCCGAGGTGGGGGGCTACGAGCAGTACTTC.

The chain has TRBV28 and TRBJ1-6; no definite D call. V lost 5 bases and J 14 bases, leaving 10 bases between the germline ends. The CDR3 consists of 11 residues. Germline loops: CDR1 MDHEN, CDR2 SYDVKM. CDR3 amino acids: CASSPTGSLHF. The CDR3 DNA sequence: TGTGCCAGCAGTCCGACGGGGTCCCTCCACTTT.

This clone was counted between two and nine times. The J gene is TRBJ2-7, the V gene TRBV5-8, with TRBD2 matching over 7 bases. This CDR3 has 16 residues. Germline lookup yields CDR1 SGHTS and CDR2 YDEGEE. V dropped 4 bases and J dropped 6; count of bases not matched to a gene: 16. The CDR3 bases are TGTGCCAGCAGCCTCACCGCGGCGGGAGTCTTCTCCGAGCAGTACTTC. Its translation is CASSLTAAGVFSEQYF.

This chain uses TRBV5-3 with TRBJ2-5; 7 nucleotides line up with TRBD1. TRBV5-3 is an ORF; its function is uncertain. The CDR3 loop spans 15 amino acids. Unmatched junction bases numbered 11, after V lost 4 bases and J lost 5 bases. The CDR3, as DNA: TGTGCCAGAAGCGGAATACAGGGGAGTGGGGAGACCCAGTACTTC. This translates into CARSGIQGSGETQYF.

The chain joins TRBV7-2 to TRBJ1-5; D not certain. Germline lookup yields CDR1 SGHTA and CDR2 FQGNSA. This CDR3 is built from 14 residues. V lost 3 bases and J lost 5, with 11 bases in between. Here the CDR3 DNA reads TGTGCCAGCAGCTTCAAGGGAGGAGATCAGCCCCAGCATTTT. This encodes CASSFKGGDQPQHF.

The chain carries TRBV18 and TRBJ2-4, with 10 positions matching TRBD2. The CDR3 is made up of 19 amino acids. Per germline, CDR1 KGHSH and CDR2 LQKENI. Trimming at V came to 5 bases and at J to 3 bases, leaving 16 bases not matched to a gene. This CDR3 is CASSGTSETVTGVKNIQYF. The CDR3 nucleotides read TGTGCCAGCTCAGGGACTAGCGAGACTGTAACGGGGGTCAAAAACATTCAGTACTTC. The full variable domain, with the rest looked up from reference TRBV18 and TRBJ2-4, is NAGVMQNPRHLVRRRGQEARLRCSPMKGHSHVYWYRQLPEEGLKFMVYLQKENIIDESGMPKERFSAEFPKEGPSILRIQQVVRGDSAAYFCASSGTSETVTGVKNIQYFGAGTRLSVL.

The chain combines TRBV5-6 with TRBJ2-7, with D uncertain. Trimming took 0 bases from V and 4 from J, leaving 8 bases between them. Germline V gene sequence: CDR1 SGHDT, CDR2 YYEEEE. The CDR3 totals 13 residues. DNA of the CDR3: TGTGCCAGCAGCTTGGGTGGCGGTTACGAGCAGTACTTC. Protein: CASSLGGGYEQYF.

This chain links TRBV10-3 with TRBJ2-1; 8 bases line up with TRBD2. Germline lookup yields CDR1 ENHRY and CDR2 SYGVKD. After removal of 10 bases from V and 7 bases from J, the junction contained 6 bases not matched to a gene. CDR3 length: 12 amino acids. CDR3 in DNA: TGTGCCACCCGGGGGGGCTCGAATGAGCAGTTCTTC. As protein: CATRGGSNEQFF.

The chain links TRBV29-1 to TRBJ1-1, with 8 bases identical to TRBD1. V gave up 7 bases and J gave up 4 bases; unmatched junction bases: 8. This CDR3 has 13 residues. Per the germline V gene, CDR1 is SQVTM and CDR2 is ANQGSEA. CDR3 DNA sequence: TGCAGCGCTGGACAGGGCTTTAGCACTGAAGCTTTCTTT. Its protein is CSAGQGFSTEAFF.

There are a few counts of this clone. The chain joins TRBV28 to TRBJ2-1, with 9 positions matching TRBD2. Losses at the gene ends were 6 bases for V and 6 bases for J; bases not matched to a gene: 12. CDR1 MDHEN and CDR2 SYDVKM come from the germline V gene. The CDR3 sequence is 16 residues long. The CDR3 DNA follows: TGTGCCAGCAGCCCGGGCGGGAGGGCAAGGGGCAATGAGCAGTTCTTC. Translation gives CASSPGGRARGNEQFF.

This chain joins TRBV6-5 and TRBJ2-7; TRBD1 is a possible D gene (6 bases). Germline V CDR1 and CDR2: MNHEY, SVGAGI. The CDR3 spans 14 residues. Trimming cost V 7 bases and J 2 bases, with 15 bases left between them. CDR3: CASTRDTGTYEQYF. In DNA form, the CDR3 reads TGTGCCAGCACACGGGACACAGGGACCTACGAGCAGTACTTC.

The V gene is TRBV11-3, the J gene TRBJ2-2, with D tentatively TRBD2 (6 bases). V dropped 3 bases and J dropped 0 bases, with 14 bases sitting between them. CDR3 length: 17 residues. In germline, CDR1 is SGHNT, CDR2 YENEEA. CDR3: CASSFVSGPANTGELFF. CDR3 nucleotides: TGTGCCAGCAGCTTCGTAAGCGGGCCGGCGAACACCGGGGAGCTGTTTTTT.

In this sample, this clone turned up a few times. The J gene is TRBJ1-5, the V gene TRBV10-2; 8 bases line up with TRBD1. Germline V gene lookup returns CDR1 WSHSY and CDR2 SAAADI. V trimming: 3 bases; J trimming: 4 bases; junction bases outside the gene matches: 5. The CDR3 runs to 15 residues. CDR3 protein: CASSDQDRVNQPQHF. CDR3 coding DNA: TGCGCCAGCAGTGATCAGGACAGGGTAAATCAGCCCCAGCATTTT.

CDR3 nucleotides: TGTGCCAGCAGCCGGACTAGCGGGGGGGCCGTTGAGCAGTTCTTC. Its protein is CASSRTSGGAVEQFF. The V and J genes are TRBV5-5 and TRBJ2-1; 15 nucleotides agree with TRBD2. The CDR3 runs 15 residues. Per the germline V gene, CDR1 is SGHKS and CDR2 is YYEKEE (reference sequence). The V segment lost 4 bases and the J segment 9 bases; nucleotides outside the gene matches: 5.

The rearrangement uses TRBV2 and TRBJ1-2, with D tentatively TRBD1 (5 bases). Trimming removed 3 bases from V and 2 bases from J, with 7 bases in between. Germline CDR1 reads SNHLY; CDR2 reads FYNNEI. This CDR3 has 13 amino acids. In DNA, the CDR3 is TGTGCCAGCAGTGAGGGGGGAAACTATGGCTACACCTTC. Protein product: CASSEGGNYGYTF.

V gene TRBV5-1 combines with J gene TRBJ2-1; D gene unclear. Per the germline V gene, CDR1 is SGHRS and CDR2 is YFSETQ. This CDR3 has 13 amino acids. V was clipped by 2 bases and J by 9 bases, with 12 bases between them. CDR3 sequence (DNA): TGCGCCAGCAGCTTAATTCGAGGTAGTGAGCAGTTCTTC. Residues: CASSLIRGSEQFF.

CDR3 sequence (DNA): TGTGCCAGCACCTTGACAGGGTGGGGCGATTACGAGCAGTACTTC. This sequence encodes CASTLTGWGDYEQYF. The rearrangement uses TRBV7-2 and TRBJ2-7; 7 nucleotides match TRBD1. The CDR3 sequence is 15 residues long. With V trimmed by 7 bases and J by 4 bases, 13 bases remained unmatched. CDR1 and CDR2 (germline): SGHTA, FQGNSA.